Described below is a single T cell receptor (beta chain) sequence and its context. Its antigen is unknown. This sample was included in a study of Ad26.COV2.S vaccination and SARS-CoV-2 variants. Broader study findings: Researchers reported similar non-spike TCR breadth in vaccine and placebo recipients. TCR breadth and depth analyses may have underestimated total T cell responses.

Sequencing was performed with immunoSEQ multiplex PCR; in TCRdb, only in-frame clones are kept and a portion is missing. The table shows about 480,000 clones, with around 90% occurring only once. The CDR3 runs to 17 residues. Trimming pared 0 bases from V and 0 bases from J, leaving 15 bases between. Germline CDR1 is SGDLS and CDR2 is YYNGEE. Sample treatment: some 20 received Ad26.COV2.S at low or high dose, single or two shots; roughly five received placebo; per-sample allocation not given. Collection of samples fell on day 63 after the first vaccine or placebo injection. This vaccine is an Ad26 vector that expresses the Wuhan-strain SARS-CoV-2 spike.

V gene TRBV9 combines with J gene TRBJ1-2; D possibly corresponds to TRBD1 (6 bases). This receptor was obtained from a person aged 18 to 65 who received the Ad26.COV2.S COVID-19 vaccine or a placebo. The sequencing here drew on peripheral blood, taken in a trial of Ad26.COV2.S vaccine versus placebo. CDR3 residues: CASSVGWGAGTNYGYTF. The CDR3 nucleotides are TGTGCCAGCAGCGTAGGATGGGGGGCCGGCACTAACTATGGCTACACCTTC. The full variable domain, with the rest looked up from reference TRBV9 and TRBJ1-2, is DSGVTQTPKHLITATGQRVTLRCSPRSGDLSVYWYQQSLDQGLQFLIQYYNGEERAKGNILERFSAQQFPDLHSELNLSSLELGDSALYFCASSVGWGAGTNYGYTFGSGTRLTVV.